This TCR beta chain is drawn from a study of breast tumors, draining lymph nodes, adjacent tissues. Samples came from axillary lymph nodes draining the breast cancer. TCRdb used MiXCR to reprocess the multiplex PCR reads, holding one entry per CDR3 protein. The data contain 84,000 or so distinct CDR3 sequences, about 27% of them singletons. The study, taken as a whole, reports: Compared with basal-like, luminal-like tumors shared significantly more repertoire with nontumor tissue. Tumor repertoires ranked between lymph nodes and nontumor tissue in diversity, with V and J gene preferences.

Germline trimming cut 0 bases from V and 5 bases from J; bases unmatched to any gene: 4. The CDR3 totals 14 residues. Germline V gene data show CDR1 as DFQATT and CDR2 as SNEGSKA (reference sequence). This clonotype was found many times. The antigen is undetermined. What was sequenced was axillary lymph node tissue. This chain joins TRBV20-1 and TRBJ2-7; the match to TRBD2 covers 10 bases. The source of this sequence is a female donor with breast cancer. Some clones in this sample may be carry-over from other donors' samples. The CDR3 region is CSAREAGGPDEQYF. DNA of the CDR3: TGCAGTGCTAGAGAAGCGGGAGGGCCCGACGAGCAGTACTTC.